The 13 T cell receptor beta chains given below trace back to one sample, sequenced in a study of beta chain features in type 1 diabetes. Study-level points and caveats: People with Type 1 diabetes carried modestly yet significantly shorter TCRB CDR3s in all four CD4+ subsets.

Of the isolated RNA, all was reverse transcribed, and so the sequenced material was expressed TCRB transcripts. TCRdb's table, derived via immunoSEQ multiplex PCR, lists solely in-frame clones and lacks some. The table lists about 650,000 clones, about an eighth of them singletons. What these receptors recognize is not known. Sequenced material: naive CD4+ T cells from blood. These receptors all come from a man aged 30-40 years with type 1 diabetes.

V is TRBV29-1 and J is TRBJ2-1; D gene uncertain. Trimming left V 6 bases short and J 3 bases short, with 9 bases between. Per the germline V gene, CDR1 is SQVTM and CDR2 is ANQGSEA. The CDR3 runs to 12 residues. CDR3 loop: CSVPMGYNEQFF. The CDR3, as DNA: TGCAGCGTCCCGATGGGCTACAATGAGCAGTTCTTC.

About this clone: A junction boundary mismatches the germline segment, possibly from a read error. The chain has TRBV7-7 and TRBJ2-3; no clear D gene. The germline V gene encodes CDR1 SSHAT and CDR2 FNYEAQ (reference sequence). The CDR3 is made up of 14 amino acids. The CDR3 is CASSLGPSTDTQYF. The CDR3 DNA sequence: TGTGCTAGCAGCTTAGGTCCTAGCACAGATACGCAGTATTTT.

This clone was found a few times. The chain joins TRBV7-9 to TRBJ1-2; tentative D call: TRBD1 (6 bases). CDR1 and CDR2 (germline): SEHNR, FQNEAQ (reference sequence). V lost 11 bases and J lost 5, with 9 bases in between. This CDR3 spans 10 amino acids. As DNA, the CDR3 is TGTGCCGGCGGACAGTATGGCTACACCTTC. It yields the protein CAGGQYGYTF.

The chain joins TRBV18 to TRBJ1-1; D not certain. V lost 3 bases to trimming and J lost 3 bases, with 14 bases between them. Germline lookup yields CDR1 KGHSH and CDR2 LQKENI. This CDR3 contains 15 residues. CDR3 residues: CASSPKEAADTEAFF. The CDR3 nucleotides read TGTGCCAGCTCACCCAAGGAGGCCGCGGACACTGAAGCTTTCTTT.

This clone was counted only a few times. This chain joins TRBV14 and TRBJ1-2, with unresolved D. Per germline, CDR1 SGHDN and CDR2 FVKESK. The CDR3 covers 15 residues. V lost 1 base, J lost 4 bases, and 13 bases lay in between. Written as DNA, the CDR3 is TGTGCCAGCAGCCAAGTATTGGGCAGGAGCTATGGCTACACCTTC. Translation: CASSQVLGRSYGYTF.

This clone was counted a few times. The V and J genes are TRBV9 and TRBJ1-2; a weak D match, TRBD1 (6 bases). This CDR3 has 13 residues. Trimming left V 3 bases short and J 3 bases short, with 9 bases between. CDR1 SGDLS and CDR2 YYNGEE come from the germline V gene. CDR3 in DNA: TGTGCCAGCAGCGAACAGGGAGACTATGGCTACACCTTC. Its protein product is CASSEQGDYGYTF.

The CDR3: CASSSPTDLAKNIQYF. The CDR3 DNA reads TGTGCCAGCAGCTCTCCGACGGACCTAGCCAAAAACATTCAGTACTTC. J is TRBJ2-4 and V is TRBV5-6; D gene uncertain. This CDR3 is 16 amino acids long. Trimming stripped 3 bases from V and 0 bases from J, with 13 bases between. CDR1 is SGHDT and CDR2 is YYEEEE in the germline V gene.

V gene TRBV9 combines with J gene TRBJ1-6; 8 bases agree with TRBD1. The V and J ends lost 0 bases and 10 bases, in that order; junction bases with no gene match: 9. There are 16 residues in the CDR3. The germline CDR1 and CDR2 sequences are SGDLS and YYNGEE. The CDR3 DNA follows: TGTGCCAGCAGCGTAGCCGCCGACAGGGGTAAGTCACCCCTCCACTTT. It yields the protein CASSVAADRGKSPLHF.

Remarks on this clone: Other DNA sequences in this specimen translate into the identical CDR3. This chain joins TRBV28 and TRBJ1-4; D remains ambiguous. The germline V and J ends were trimmed by 2 bases and 8 bases, with 3 bases remaining between them. The CDR3 is 11 residues long. The V gene's germline CDR1 is MDHEN and CDR2 SYDVKM. CDR3 DNA sequence: TGTGCCAGCAGTTTAGGCGAAAAACTGTTTTTT. The encoded protein is CASSLGEKLFF.

The V call is TRBV28, the J call TRBJ2-2; a weak D match, TRBD1 (8 bases). The CDR3 runs 13 residues. The ends were cut back, 8 bases at V and 7 bases at J, with 14 bases in the middle. Germline V gene data show CDR1 as MDHEN and CDR2 as SYDVKM. CDR3 region: CASRTGRGGELFF. CDR3 bases: TGTGCCAGCCGGACAGGGAGGGGCGGGGAGCTGTTTTTT.

The sample holds a few counts of this clone. This chain joins TRBV11-2 and TRBJ2-1; 8 nucleotides align to TRBD2. The CDR3 runs to 17 residues. Trimming took 5 bases from V and 0 from J; bases not matched to a gene: 9. Germline-derived CDR1 and CDR2 are SGHAT and FQNNGV. The CDR3 nucleotides are TGTGCCAGCAGCCCTCGATCCGGGGGGGGCTCCTACAATGAGCAGTTCTTC. Translation: CASSPRSGGGSYNEQFF.

The V and J genes are TRBV5-4 and TRBJ2-2; D is unresolved. The CDR3 has 18 residues. The germline V and J ends were trimmed by 1 base and 2 bases, with 18 bases remaining between them. In germline, CDR1 is SGHNT, CDR2 YYREEE (reference sequence). Here the CDR3 DNA reads TGTGCCAGCAGCTTGTACACGACTGGCCGTCGAAACACCGGGGAGCTGTTTTTT. Its protein product is CASSLYTTGRRNTGELFF.

This clone has only a few counts. Other DNA sequences of this sample code for an identical CDR3. The V gene is TRBV9, the J gene TRBJ2-1; D uncertain. CDR1 SGDLS and CDR2 YYNGEE come from the germline V gene. The CDR3 is made up of 14 amino acids. V lost 1 base to trimming and J lost 7 bases, with 12 bases between them. The DNA for the CDR3 is TGTGCCAGCAGCGTAAACCCCAGTGGGAATGAGCAGTTCTTC. It translates to CASSVNPSGNEQFF.